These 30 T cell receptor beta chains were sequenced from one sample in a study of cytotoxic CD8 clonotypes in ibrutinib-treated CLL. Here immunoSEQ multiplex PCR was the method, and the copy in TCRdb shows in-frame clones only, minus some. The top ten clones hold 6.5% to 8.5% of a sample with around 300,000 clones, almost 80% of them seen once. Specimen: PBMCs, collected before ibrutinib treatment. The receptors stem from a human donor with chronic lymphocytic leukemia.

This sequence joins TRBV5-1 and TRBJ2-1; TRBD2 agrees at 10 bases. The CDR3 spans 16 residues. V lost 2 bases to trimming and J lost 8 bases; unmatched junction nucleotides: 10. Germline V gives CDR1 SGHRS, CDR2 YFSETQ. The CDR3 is CASSLASGRVGDEQFF. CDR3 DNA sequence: TGCGCCAGCAGCTTAGCTAGCGGGAGAGTGGGAGATGAGCAGTTCTTC.

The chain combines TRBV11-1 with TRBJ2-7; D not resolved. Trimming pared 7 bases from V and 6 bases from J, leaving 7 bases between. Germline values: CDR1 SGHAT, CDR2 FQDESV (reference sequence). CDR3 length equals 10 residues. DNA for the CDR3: TGTGCCAGCATCCCAGCCGAGCAGTACTTC. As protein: CASIPAEQYF. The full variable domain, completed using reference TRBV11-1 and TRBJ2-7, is EAEVAQSPRYKITEKSQAVAFWCDPISGHATLYWYRQILGQGPELLVQFQDESVVDDSQLPKDRFSAERLKGVDSTLKIQPAELGDSAMYLCASIPAEQYFGPGTRLTVT.

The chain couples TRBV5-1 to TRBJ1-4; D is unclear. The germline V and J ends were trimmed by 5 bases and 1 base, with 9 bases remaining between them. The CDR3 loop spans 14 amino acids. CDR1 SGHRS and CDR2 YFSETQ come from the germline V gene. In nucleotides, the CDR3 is TGCGCCAGCAGTCGTGAGGGAACTAATGAAAAACTGTTTTTT. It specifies CASSREGTNEKLFF. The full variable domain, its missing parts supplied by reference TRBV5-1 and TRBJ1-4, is KAGVTQTPRYLIKTRGQQVTLSCSPISGHRSVSWYQQTPGQGLQFLFEYFSETQRNKGNFPGRFSGRQFSNSRSEMNVSTLELGDSALYLCASSREGTNEKLFFGSGTQLSVL.

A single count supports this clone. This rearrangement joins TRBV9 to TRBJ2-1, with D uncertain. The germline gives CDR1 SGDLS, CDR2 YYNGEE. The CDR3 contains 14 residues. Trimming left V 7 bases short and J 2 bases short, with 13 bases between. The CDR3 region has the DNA TGTGCCAGCCGTCCCGACTCGGCCTACAATGAGCAGTTCTTC. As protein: CASRPDSAYNEQFF.

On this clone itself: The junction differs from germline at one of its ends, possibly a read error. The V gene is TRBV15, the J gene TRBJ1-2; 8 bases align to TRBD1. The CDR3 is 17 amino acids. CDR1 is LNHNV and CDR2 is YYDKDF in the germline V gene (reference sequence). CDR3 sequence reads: CATTREKGTGTNYGYTF. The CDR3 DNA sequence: TGTGCCACCACCAGAGAAAAGGGGACAGGCACTAACTATGGCTACACCTTC.

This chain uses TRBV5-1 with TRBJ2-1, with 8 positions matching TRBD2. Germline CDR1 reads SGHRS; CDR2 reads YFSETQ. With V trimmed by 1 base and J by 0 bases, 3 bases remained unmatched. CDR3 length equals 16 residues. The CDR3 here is CASSLISGSSYNEQFF. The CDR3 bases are TGCGCCAGCAGCTTGATAAGCGGGAGCTCCTACAATGAGCAGTTCTTC. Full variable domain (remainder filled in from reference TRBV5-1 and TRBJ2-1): KAGVTQTPRYLIKTRGQQVTLSCSPISGHRSVSWYQQTPGQGLQFLFEYFSETQRNKGNFPGRFSGRQFSNSRSEMNVSTLELGDSALYLCASSLISGSSYNEQFFGPGTRLTVL.

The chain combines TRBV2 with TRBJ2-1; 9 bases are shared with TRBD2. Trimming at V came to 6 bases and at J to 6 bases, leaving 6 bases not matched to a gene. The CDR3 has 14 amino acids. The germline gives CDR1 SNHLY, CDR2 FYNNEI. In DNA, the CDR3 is TGTGCCAGCAGCCTAGCGGGATATCGCAATGAGCAGTTCTTC. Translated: CASSLAGYRNEQFF.

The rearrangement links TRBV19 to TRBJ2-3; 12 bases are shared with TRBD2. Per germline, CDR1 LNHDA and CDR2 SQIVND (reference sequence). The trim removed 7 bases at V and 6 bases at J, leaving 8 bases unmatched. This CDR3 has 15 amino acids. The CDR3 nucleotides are TGTGCCAGTACCGAAAGGACTAGCGGGACGGATACGCAGTATTTT. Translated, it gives CASTERTSGTDTQYF.

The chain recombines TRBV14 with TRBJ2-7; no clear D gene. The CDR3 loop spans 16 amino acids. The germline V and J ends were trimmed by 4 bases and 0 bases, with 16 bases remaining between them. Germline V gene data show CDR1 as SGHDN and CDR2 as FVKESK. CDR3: CASSLGVGYHSYEQYF. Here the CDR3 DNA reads TGTGCCAGCAGCCTAGGAGTGGGGTACCACTCCTACGAGCAGTACTTC.

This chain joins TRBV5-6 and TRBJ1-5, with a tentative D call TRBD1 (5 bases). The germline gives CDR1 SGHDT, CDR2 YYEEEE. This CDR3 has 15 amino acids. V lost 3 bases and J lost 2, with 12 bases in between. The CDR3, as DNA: TGTGCCAGCAGCTCTTGGGGGACGGGCAATCAGCCCCAGCATTTT. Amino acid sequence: CASSSWGTGNQPQHF.

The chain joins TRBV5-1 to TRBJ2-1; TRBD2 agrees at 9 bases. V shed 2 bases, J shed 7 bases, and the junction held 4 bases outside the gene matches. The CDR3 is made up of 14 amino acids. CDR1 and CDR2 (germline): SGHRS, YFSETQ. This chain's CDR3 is CASSFPTSGNEQFF. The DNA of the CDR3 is TGCGCCAGCAGCTTCCCGACTAGCGGAAATGAGCAGTTCTTC.

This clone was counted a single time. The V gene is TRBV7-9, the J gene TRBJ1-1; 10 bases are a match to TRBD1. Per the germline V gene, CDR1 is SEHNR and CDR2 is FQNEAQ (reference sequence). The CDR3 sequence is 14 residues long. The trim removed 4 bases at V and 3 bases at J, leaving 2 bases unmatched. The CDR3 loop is CASSSGQGDTEAFF. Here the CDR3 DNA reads TGTGCCAGCAGCTCCGGACAGGGGGACACTGAAGCTTTCTTT.

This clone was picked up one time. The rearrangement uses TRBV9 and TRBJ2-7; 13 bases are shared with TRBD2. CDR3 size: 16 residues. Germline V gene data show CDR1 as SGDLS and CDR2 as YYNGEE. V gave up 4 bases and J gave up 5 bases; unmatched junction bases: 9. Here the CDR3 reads CASSPRTSGSSDEQYF. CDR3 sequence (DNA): TGTGCCAGCAGCCCACGGACTAGCGGGAGTTCAGACGAGCAGTACTTC.

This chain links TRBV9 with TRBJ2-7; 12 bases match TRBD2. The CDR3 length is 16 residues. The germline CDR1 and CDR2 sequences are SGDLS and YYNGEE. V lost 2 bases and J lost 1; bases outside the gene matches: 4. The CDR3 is CASSVGLAGSSYEQYF. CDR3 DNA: TGTGCCAGCAGCGTGGGACTAGCGGGCTCTTCCTACGAGCAGTACTTC.

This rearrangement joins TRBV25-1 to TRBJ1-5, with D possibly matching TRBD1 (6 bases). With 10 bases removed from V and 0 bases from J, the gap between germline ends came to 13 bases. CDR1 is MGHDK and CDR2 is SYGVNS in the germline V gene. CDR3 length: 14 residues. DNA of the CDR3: TGTGCCACCTCGACAGGTTATAGCAATCAGCCCCAGCATTTT. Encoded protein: CATSTGYSNQPQHF.

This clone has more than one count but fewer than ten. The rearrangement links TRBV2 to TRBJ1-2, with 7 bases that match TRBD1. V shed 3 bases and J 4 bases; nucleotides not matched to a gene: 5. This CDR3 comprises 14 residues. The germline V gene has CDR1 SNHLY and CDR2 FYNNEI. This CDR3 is CASSDPTGFYGYTF. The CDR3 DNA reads TGTGCCAGCAGTGACCCGACAGGGTTCTATGGCTACACCTTC.

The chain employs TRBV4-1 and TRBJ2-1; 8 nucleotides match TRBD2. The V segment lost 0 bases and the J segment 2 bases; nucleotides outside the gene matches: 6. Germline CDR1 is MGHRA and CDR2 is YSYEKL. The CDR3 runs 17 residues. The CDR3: CASSQDRAGGPYNEQFF. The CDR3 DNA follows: TGCGCCAGCAGCCAAGATAGGGCGGGAGGCCCCTACAATGAGCAGTTCTTC.

The CDR3 DNA sequence: TGTGCCAGCAGTTACTCCGGAAGAACAACAGATACGCAGTATTTT. Protein product: CASSYSGRTTDTQYF. V usage is TRBV6-5 and J usage is TRBJ2-3, with D unresolved. The CDR3 covers 15 residues. Trimming stripped 0 bases from V and 3 bases from J, with 10 bases between. The germline gives CDR1 MNHEY, CDR2 SVGAGI.

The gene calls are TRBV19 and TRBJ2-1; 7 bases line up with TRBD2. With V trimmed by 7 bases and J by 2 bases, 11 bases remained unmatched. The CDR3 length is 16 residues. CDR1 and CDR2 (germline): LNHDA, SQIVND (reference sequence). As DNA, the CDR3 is TGTGCCAGTATACGGGAGGCTAGCGACACCTACAATGAGCAGTTCTTC. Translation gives CASIREASDTYNEQFF. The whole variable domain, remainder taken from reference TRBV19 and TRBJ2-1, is DGGITQSPKYLFRKEGQNVTLSCEQNLNHDAMYWYRQDPGQGLRLIYYSQIVNDFQKGDIAEGYSVSREKKESFPLTVTSAQKNPTAFYLCASIREASDTYNEQFFGPGTRLTVL.

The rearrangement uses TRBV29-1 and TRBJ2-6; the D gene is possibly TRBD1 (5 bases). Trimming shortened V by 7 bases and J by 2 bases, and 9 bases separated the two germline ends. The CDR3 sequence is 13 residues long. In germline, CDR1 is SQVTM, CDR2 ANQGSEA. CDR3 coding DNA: TGCAGCGCCCGCAGGGCTGGGGCCAACGTCCTGACTTTC. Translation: CSARRAGANVLTF.

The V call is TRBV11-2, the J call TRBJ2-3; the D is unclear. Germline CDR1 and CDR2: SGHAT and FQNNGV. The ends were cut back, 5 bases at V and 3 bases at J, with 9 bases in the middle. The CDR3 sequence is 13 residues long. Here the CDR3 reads CASSTLRTDTQYF. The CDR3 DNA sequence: TGTGCCAGCAGCACATTACGAACAGATACGCAGTATTTT.

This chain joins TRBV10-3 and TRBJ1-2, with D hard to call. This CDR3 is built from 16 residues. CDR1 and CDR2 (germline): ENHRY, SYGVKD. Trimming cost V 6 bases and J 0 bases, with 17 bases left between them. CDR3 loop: CAIRKLRRDANYGYTF. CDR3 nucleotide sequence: TGTGCCATCAGGAAACTGAGGCGGGATGCTAACTATGGCTACACCTTC.

In DNA form, the CDR3 reads TGTGCCAGCAGTTACTCTTCTAGCCGGTCCTACAATGAGCAGTTCTTC. Translation: CASSYSSSRSYNEQFF. The chain links TRBV6-6 to TRBJ2-1; possibly TRBD2 for D (5 bases). Trimming cost V 0 bases and J 1 base, with 10 bases left between them. The CDR3 runs to 16 residues. CDR1 and CDR2 (germline): MNHNY, SVGAGI (reference sequence).

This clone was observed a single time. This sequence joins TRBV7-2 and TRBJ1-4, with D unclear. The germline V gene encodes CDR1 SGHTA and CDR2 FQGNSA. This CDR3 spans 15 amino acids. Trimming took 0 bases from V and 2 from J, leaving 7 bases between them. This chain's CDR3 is CASSLAGPTNEKLFF. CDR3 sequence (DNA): TGTGCCAGCAGCTTAGCCGGGCCCACTAATGAAAAACTGTTTTTT.

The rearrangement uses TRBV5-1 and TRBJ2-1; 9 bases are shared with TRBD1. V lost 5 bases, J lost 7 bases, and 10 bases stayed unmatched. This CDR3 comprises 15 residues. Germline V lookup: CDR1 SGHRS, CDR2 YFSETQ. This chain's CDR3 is CASSIIGQGSNEQFF. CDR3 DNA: TGCGCCAGCAGTATAATCGGACAGGGGAGTAATGAGCAGTTCTTC.

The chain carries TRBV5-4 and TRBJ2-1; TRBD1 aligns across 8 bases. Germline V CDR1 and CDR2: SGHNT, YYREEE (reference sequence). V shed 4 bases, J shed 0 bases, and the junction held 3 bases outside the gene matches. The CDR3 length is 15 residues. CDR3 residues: CASSGGTGSYNEQFF. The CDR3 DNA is TGTGCCAGCAGCGGAGGGACAGGCTCCTACAATGAGCAGTTCTTC.

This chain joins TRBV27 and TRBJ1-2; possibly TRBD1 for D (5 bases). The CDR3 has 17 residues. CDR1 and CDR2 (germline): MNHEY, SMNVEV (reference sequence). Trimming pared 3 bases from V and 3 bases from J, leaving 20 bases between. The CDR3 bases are TGTGCCAGCAGTTTTCGCCCCTTAGGGGAGGTTGACTATGGCTACACCTTC. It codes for CASSFRPLGEVDYGYTF.

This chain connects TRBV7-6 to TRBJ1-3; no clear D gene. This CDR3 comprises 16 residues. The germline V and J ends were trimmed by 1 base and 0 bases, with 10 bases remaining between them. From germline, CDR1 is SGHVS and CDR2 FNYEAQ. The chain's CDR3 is CASSLVGGSSGNTIYF. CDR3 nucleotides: TGTGCCAGCAGCTTAGTCGGAGGGAGCTCTGGAAACACCATATATTTT.

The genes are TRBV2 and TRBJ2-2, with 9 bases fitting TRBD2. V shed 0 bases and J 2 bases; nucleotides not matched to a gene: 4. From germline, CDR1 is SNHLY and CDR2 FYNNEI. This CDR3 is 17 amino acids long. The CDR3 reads CASSEAASGANTGELFF. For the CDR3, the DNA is TGTGCCAGCAGTGAAGCCGCTAGCGGGGCCAACACCGGGGAGCTGTTTTTT.

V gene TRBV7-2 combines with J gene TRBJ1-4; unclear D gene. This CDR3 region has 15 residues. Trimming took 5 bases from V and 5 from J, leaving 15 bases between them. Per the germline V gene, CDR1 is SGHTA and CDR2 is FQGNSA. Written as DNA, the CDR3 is TGTGCCAGCAGCCCCTATACCGGCCGCAATGAAAAACTGTTTTTT. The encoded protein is CASSPYTGRNEKLFF.